A single sample gave rise to the 17 T cell receptor beta chains below, sequenced in a study of shared clonotypes between healthy human individuals. CD8 cells classed as naive were CD45RO-negative and positively selected for CCR7, excluding terminally differentiated effector memory CD45RA+ cells. TCRdb's copy holds only in-frame clones and misses some; the assay was immunoSEQ multiplex PCR. This repertoire shows around 1.9 million clones, 93% found once; its top ten account for around 1.7%. Sequencing was performed on naive CD8+ T cells from PBMCs. Source of these receptors: a man between 18 and 29 years old in good health. Some clones in this sample may be carry-over from other donors' samples.

The V gene is TRBV5-4, the J gene TRBJ2-7; D gene uncertain. The germline V gene encodes CDR1 SGHNT and CDR2 YYREEE (reference sequence). The CDR3 runs 12 residues. V gave up 3 bases and J gave up 2 bases, with 6 bases separating them. The CDR3 DNA follows: TGTGCCAGCAGCTCTTCTCCCTACGAGCAGTACTTC. This codes for CASSSSPYEQYF.

This sequence joins TRBV10-3 and TRBJ2-7, with 10 bases fitting TRBD1. Trimming took 3 bases from V and 5 from J; bases not matched to a gene: 7. The CDR3 contains 15 residues. Germline CDR1 and CDR2: ENHRY and SYGVKD. CDR3 in amino acids: CAISDPGQGRDEQYF. The CDR3, as DNA: TGTGCCATCAGTGACCCGGGACAGGGGCGCGACGAGCAGTACTTC.

V and J are TRBV5-4 and TRBJ1-1; possibly TRBD1 for D (6 bases). V was shortened by 3 bases and J by 3 bases, with 18 bases between the two germline ends. The germline V gene has CDR1 SGHNT and CDR2 YYREEE (reference sequence). This CDR3 comprises 16 residues. As DNA, the CDR3 is TGTGCCAGCAGCTCGGACAGATTAGACTTGGACACTGAAGCTTTCTTT. Translation gives CASSSDRLDLDTEAFF.

This chain connects TRBV14 to TRBJ2-7; D remains unclear. Trimming pared 3 bases from V and 4 bases from J, leaving 10 bases between. Germline lookup yields CDR1 SGHDN and CDR2 FVKESK. The CDR3 is made up of 13 amino acids. The CDR3 sequence: CASSHPGGYEQYF. In DNA, the CDR3 is TGTGCCAGCAGCCATCCCGGTGGGTACGAGCAGTACTTC.

This sequence joins TRBV5-1 and TRBJ2-1; tentatively, D is TRBD1 or TRBD2 (6 bases each). Germline CDR1 and CDR2: SGHRS and YFSETQ. The CDR3 consists of 17 residues. V was cut by 5 bases and J by 3 bases, with 21 bases left in between. The CDR3 bases are TGCGCCAGCAGGGGGGGAAGGGACAAACCCCACTACAATGAGCAGTTCTTC. It yields the protein CASRGGRDKPHYNEQFF.

The chain joins TRBV5-4 to TRBJ2-3; D possibly uses TRBD1 or TRBD2 (5 bases each). Germline lookup yields CDR1 SGHNT and CDR2 YYREEE (reference sequence). CDR3 length: 16 residues. The V gene lost 2 bases and the J gene lost 0 bases, with 13 bases spanning the gap. The CDR3 region has the DNA TGTGCCAGCAGCTTATTATGGGACCAGAGCACAGATACGCAGTATTTT. It specifies CASSLLWDQSTDTQYF.

The chain links TRBV7-8 to TRBJ1-2; perhaps TRBD1 as D (5 bases). V was shortened by 5 bases and J by 5 bases, with 18 bases between the two germline ends. Germline V CDR1 and CDR2: SGHVS, FQNEAQ. The CDR3 extends over 15 amino acids. CDR3: CASSQDGGTFYGYTF. In nucleotides, the CDR3 is TGTGCCAGCAGCCAAGACGGGGGGACCTTTTATGGCTACACCTTC. Variable domain in full (rest from reference TRBV7-8 and TRBJ1-2): GAGVSQSPRYKVAKRGQDVALRCDPISGHVSLFWYQQALGQGPEFLTYFQNEAQLDKSGLPSDRFFAERPEGSVSTLKIQRTQQEDSAVYLCASSQDGGTFYGYTFGSGTRLTVV.

The rearrangement uses TRBV19 and TRBJ2-3; TRBD2 agrees at 7 bases. Germline V gene data show CDR1 as LNHDA and CDR2 as SQIVND (reference sequence). The CDR3 length is 16 residues. The V gene end was trimmed by 7 bases and the J gene end by 5 bases; junction bases not matched to a gene: 15. CDR3 loop: CASTPGPREWLDTQYF. The CDR3 DNA reads TGTGCCAGTACCCCAGGCCCGCGGGAGTGGCTAGATACGCAGTATTTT. The full variable domain, completed using reference TRBV19 and TRBJ2-3, is DGGITQSPKYLFRKEGQNVTLSCEQNLNHDAMYWYRQDPGQGLRLIYYSQIVNDFQKGDIAEGYSVSREKKESFPLTVTSAQKNPTAFYLCASTPGPREWLDTQYFGPGTRLTVL.

This rearrangement joins TRBV29-1 to TRBJ2-1; TRBD2 matches 8 bases. J gave up 12 bases and V 5 bases, and 9 bases lay outside the gene matches. Germline V gene sequence: CDR1 SQVTM, CDR2 ANQGSEA. The CDR3 runs 12 residues. The CDR3 coding sequence is TGCAGCGTTTGGACTAGCCCTCACATGCAGTTCTTC. It is translated as CSVWTSPHMQFF.

Here the CDR3 DNA reads TGTGCCAGCAGCACCCGGGACAGGAGGCAGTTCTTC. Translating it yields CASSTRDRRQFF. The chain recombines TRBV5-6 with TRBJ2-1, with 8 bases fitting TRBD1. The junction had 6 bases not matched to a gene; V was cut back by 4 bases and J by 12 bases. The V gene's germline CDR1 is SGHDT and CDR2 YYEEEE. This CDR3 contains 12 residues.

The rearrangement links TRBV7-2 to TRBJ1-1; D is undetermined. Trimming pared 1 base from V and 0 bases from J, leaving 6 bases between. The CDR3 totals 14 residues. Germline V gene data show CDR1 as SGHTA and CDR2 as FQGNSA. The CDR3 DNA sequence: TGTGCCAGCAGCTTAGACAGATTGAACACTGAAGCTTTCTTT. This codes for CASSLDRLNTEAFF.

V and J are TRBV19 and TRBJ2-5; D tentatively reads TRBD1 or TRBD2 (5 bases each). Per germline, CDR1 LNHDA and CDR2 SQIVND (reference sequence). This CDR3 spans 15 amino acids. Trimming shortened V by 3 bases and J by 5 bases, and 16 bases separated the two germline ends. CDR3 sequence (DNA): TGTGCCAGTAGTATGGGGACGCTGACCATGGAGACCCAGTACTTC. Translating it yields CASSMGTLTMETQYF.

This sequence joins TRBV11-2 and TRBJ2-5; D might be TRBD2 (6 bases). The assigned J gene may be wrong: the sequence end matches TRBJ2-7 better. The V gene's germline CDR1 is SGHAT and CDR2 FQNNGV. The CDR3 is 17 residues long. The CDR3 spells CASTRSPAGSLQDEQYF. Written as DNA, the CDR3 is TGTGCCAGCACCCGGTCCCCCGCGGGGTCCCTCCAGGACGAGCAGTACTTC.

This chain links TRBV7-8 with TRBJ1-1; D is ambiguous. This CDR3 region has 13 residues. V was shortened by 7 bases and J by 1 base, with 10 bases between the two germline ends. Germline CDR1 reads SGHVS; CDR2 reads FQNEAQ. CDR3 residues: CASKPDGNTEAFF. In DNA form, the CDR3 reads TGTGCCAGCAAGCCGGACGGGAACACTGAAGCTTTCTTT.

This sequence joins TRBV19 and TRBJ2-1, with 11 bases matching TRBD2. The germline V gene has CDR1 LNHDA and CDR2 SQIVND (reference sequence). The V gene end was trimmed by 4 bases and the J gene end by 2 bases; junction bases not matched to a gene: 1. The CDR3 loop spans 15 amino acids. The CDR3 sequence: CASSTTSGAYNEQFF. DNA of the CDR3: TGTGCCAGTAGTACGACTAGCGGGGCCTACAATGAGCAGTTCTTC.

This chain joins TRBV5-1 and TRBJ1-1; no reliable D call. The V end was cut by 3 bases, the J end by 6 bases, with 18 bases between. Germline-derived CDR1 and CDR2 are SGHRS and YFSETQ. The CDR3 is made up of 15 amino acids. CDR3 bases: TGCGCCAGCAGCTCCCTCCTCGGAATGTCCGCTGAAGCTTTCTTT. Amino acids: CASSSLLGMSAEAFF.

This sequence joins TRBV5-1 and TRBJ1-2; tentative D call: TRBD1 (5 bases). V lost 2 bases to trimming and J lost 3 bases, with 8 bases between them. The CDR3 is 13 amino acids. CDR1 SGHRS and CDR2 YFSETQ come from the germline V gene. CDR3 nucleotides: TGCGCCAGCAGCTTCCGCAGGGACTATGGCTACACCTTC. Amino acid sequence: CASSFRRDYGYTF.